Listed below are T cell receptor beta chains from one sample, sequenced in a study of post-analysis software for immune sequencing data. MiXCR, run by TCRdb on the PCR reads, gives a single entry per CDR3 protein. This table holds hundreds of thousands of distinct CDR3 sequences, more than 50% found once. Sequencing was performed on blood. Receptors were obtained from a girl aged 2-15 years with multiple sclerosis. CDR3s include the opening cysteine and the closing phenylalanine or tryptophan.

V gene: TRBV7-9
J gene: TRBJ2-1
CDR3 protein: CASSLGGGSRNEQFF

V gene: TRBV10-3
J gene: TRBJ2-1
CDR3 protein: CAIMQGGPGSYNEQFF

V gene: TRBV4-1
J gene: TRBJ2-1
CDR3 protein: CASSYRESSYNEQFF

V gene: TRBV11-2
J gene: TRBJ2-7
CDR3 protein: CASSLDGAGAGEQYF

V gene: TRBV5-6
J gene: TRBJ1-2
CDR3 protein: CASSIYAGSGYTF

V gene: TRBV4-3
J gene: TRBJ2-1
CDR3 protein: CASSGENEQFF

V gene: TRBV20-1
J gene: TRBJ1-6
CDR3 protein: CSAAGTENSPLHF

V gene: TRBV7-2
J gene: TRBJ2-5
CDR3 protein: CASSFSQLQETQYF

V gene: TRBV5-1
J gene: TRBJ1-1
CDR3 protein: CASSLIGDTEAFF

V gene: TRBV28
J gene: NA
CDR3 protein: CASSFPNGRDTIYEQYF

V gene: TRBV2
J gene: TRBJ2-3
CDR3 protein: CASRIGPRAGDTQYF

V gene: TRBV6-4
J gene: TRBJ2-4
CDR3 protein: CASSDRGGGSIQYF

V gene: TRBV15
J gene: TRBJ2-7
CDR3 protein: CATSRDQGASYEQYF

V gene: TRBV27
J gene: TRBJ2-7
CDR3 protein: CASSYGTTGHYEQYF

V gene: TRBV6-4
J gene: TRBJ2-1
CDR3 protein: CASSAQGDEQFF

V gene: TRBV3-1
J gene: TRBJ2-5
CDR3 protein: CASSQGGSGSWETQYF

V gene: TRBV7-8
J gene: TRBJ2-1
CDR3 protein: CASSTTGYSYNEQFF

V gene: TRBV20-1
J gene: TRBJ2-1
CDR3 protein: CSASPTGTGGNEQFF

V gene: TRBV5-1
J gene: TRBJ2-5
CDR3 protein: CASSPLAGEETQYF

V gene: TRBV9
J gene: TRBJ2-1
CDR3 protein: CASSARTGTGVDEQFF

V gene: TRBV20-1
J gene: TRBJ2-1
CDR3 protein: CSARDLPSGTSGKSNEQFF

V gene: TRBV19
J gene: TRBJ2-2
CDR3 protein: CASHRDRNTGELFF

V gene: TRBV19
J gene: TRBJ1-2
CDR3 protein: CASRGQGSGYTF

V gene: TRBV2
J gene: TRBJ2-3
CDR3 protein: CASKTRATDTQYF

V gene: TRBV6-1
J gene: TRBJ2-5
CDR3 protein: CASSEGGQQETQYF

V gene: TRBV2
J gene: TRBJ1-5
CDR3 protein: CASSYLGGKGPQHF

V gene: TRBV20-1
J gene: NA
CDR3 protein: CSARDEKAAAETQYF

V gene: TRBV12-3/TRBV12-4
J gene: TRBJ2-2
CDR3 protein: CASSPAPGLAPGELFF

V gene: TRBV30
J gene: TRBJ2-7
CDR3 protein: CAWSVVQLEQYF

V gene: TRBV6-2/TRBV6-3
J gene: TRBJ1-5
CDR3 protein: CASRTGESNQPQHF

V gene: TRBV20-1
J gene: TRBJ1-2
CDR3 protein: CSAREGQKGYGYTF

V gene: TRBV7-9
J gene: TRBJ1-2
CDR3 protein: CASSHKGNYGYTF

V gene: TRBV7-2
J gene: TRBJ2-3
CDR3 protein: CASSFGPGYSTDTQYF

V gene: TRBV20-1
J gene: TRBJ2-1
CDR3 protein: CSARPLGNNEQFF

V gene: TRBV6-6
J gene: TRBJ2-5
CDR3 protein: CASRTSRSGETQYF

V gene: TRBV28
J gene: TRBJ1-2
CDR3 protein: CASSRPTGPPYGYTF

V gene: TRBV18
J gene: NA
CDR3 protein: CASSPRPLTSTETQYF

V gene: TRBV24-1
J gene: TRBJ2-3
CDR3 protein: CATSDPKLGLAGADTQYF

V gene: TRBV30
J gene: TRBJ1-1
CDR3 protein: CAWSVNAEAFF

V gene: TRBV6-1
J gene: TRBJ1-5
CDR3 protein: CASSSGRDQPQHF

V gene: TRBV7-2
J gene: TRBJ2-3
CDR3 protein: CASTPKGAGTDTQYF

V gene: TRBV10-1
J gene: TRBJ2-1
CDR3 protein: CARDPFDRREQFF

V gene: TRBV13
J gene: TRBJ2-3
CDR3 protein: CASSSPDRSGADTQYF

V gene: TRBV7-2
J gene: NA
CDR3 protein: CASSWDGGSYNEQYF

V gene: TRBV20-1
J gene: TRBJ1-5
CDR3 protein: CSARAGRGNQPQHF

V gene: TRBV7-9
J gene: TRBJ2-5
CDR3 protein: CASSSWRDRGNGTQYF

V gene: TRBV27
J gene: TRBJ2-3
CDR3 protein: CASGPLEREGTDTQYF

V gene: TRBV4-1
J gene: TRBJ2-3
CDR3 protein: CASSQVGGGSGTDTQYF

V gene: TRBV5-1
J gene: TRBJ2-3
CDR3 protein: CASSLESPGQGPDTQYF

V gene: TRBV9
J gene: TRBJ2-4
CDR3 protein: CASSVDPSSGTKNIQYF

V gene: TRBV5-6
J gene: NA
CDR3 protein: CASSWGYRRDADGRRPYEQYF

V gene: TRBV5-1
J gene: TRBJ1-1
CDR3 protein: CASSLEGPSTEAFF